Shown below are 16 T cell receptor beta chains from a single sample sequenced in a study of T cell responses to AZD1222 COVID-19 vaccine. TCRdb's table, derived via immunoSEQ multiplex PCR, lists solely in-frame clones and lacks some. Among about 140,000 clones listed, around 89% were seen once. Here the sequenced sample was peripheral blood, taken on day 0 of AZD1222 vaccination. These receptor sequences come from an adult in good health.

The chain recombines TRBV19 with TRBJ1-2, with TRBD1 identical over 9 bases. CDR3 length: 19 residues. Germline assignment: CDR1 LNHDA and CDR2 SQIVND (reference sequence). With 6 bases clipped from V and 0 bases from J, the junction kept 17 bases outside the gene matches. CDR3 sequence (DNA): TGTGCCAGTAGGGGGCCGGGCCTGCGGGACAGGGCCTCTAACTATGGCTACACCTTC. Residues: CASRGPGLRDRASNYGYTF.

The chain combines TRBV7-6 with TRBJ1-6, with 11 bases that match TRBD1. Germline trimming cut 5 bases from V and 3 bases from J; bases unmatched to any gene: 6. The length of the CDR3 is 17 residues. Germline V gives CDR1 SGHVS, CDR2 FNYEAQ. CDR3 nucleotide sequence: TGTGCCAGCAGCGCCGTGGACAGGGGGCTCTATAATTCACCCCTCCACTTT. Protein product: CASSAVDRGLYNSPLHF.

The chain employs TRBV2 and TRBJ2-7; D call uncertain. The V end lost 5 bases, the J end lost 2 bases, and 16 bases lay between the germline ends. CDR1 is SNHLY, CDR2 FYNNEI, per germline. This CDR3 comprises 15 residues. DNA of the CDR3: TGTGCCAGCAGTACACATGGACCTGGGACCTACGAGCAGTACTTC. It specifies CASSTHGPGTYEQYF. The entire variable domain, with the rest obtained from reference TRBV2 and TRBJ2-7, is as follows: EPEVTQTPSHQVTQMGQEVILRCVPISNHLYFYWYRQILGQKVEFLVSFYNNEISEKSEIFDDQFSVERPDGSNFTLKIRSTKLEDSAMYFCASSTHGPGTYEQYFGPGTRLTVT.

This clone was counted many times. V gene TRBV4-1 combines with J gene TRBJ2-5; the D is unclear. This CDR3 comprises 16 residues. The ends were cut back, 1 base at V and 2 bases at J, with 14 bases in the middle. The germline V gene encodes CDR1 MGHRA and CDR2 YSYEKL. The CDR3: CASSQVNMGFQETQYF. In nucleotides, the CDR3 is TGCGCCAGCAGCCAAGTGAATATGGGGTTTCAAGAGACCCAGTACTTC.

The chain employs TRBV28 and TRBJ2-7; D possibly corresponds to TRBD1 (6 bases). Per the germline V gene, CDR1 is MDHEN and CDR2 is SYDVKM. This CDR3 is 15 amino acids long. V lost 5 bases to trimming and J lost 2 bases, with 16 bases between them. DNA of the CDR3: TGTGCCAGCAGTCTACCCCAGGGGACCCCCTACGAGCAGTACTTC. This translates into CASSLPQGTPYEQYF.

This chain uses TRBV7-2 with TRBJ2-3; D is unclear. CDR1 is SGHTA, CDR2 FQGNSA, per germline. V lost 2 bases, J lost 4 bases, and 7 bases lay in between. The CDR3 has 13 amino acids. CDR3 DNA sequence: TGTGCCAGCAGCTTATGGGGATCAGATACGCAGTATTTT. Translation: CASSLWGSDTQYF.

The chain recombines TRBV18 with TRBJ2-2; D is undetermined. Trimming left V 6 bases short and J 4 bases short, with 6 bases between. CDR3 length: 12 residues. Germline-derived CDR1 and CDR2 are KGHSH and LQKENI. CDR3 in amino acids: CASSHSTGELFF. In DNA form, the CDR3 reads TGTGCCAGCTCGCACAGCACCGGGGAGCTGTTTTTT.

V is TRBV7-8 and J is TRBJ2-1; possibly TRBD1 for D (5 bases). Per germline, CDR1 SGHVS and CDR2 FQNEAQ. There are 16 residues in the CDR3. Trimming pared 2 bases from V and 4 bases from J, leaving 15 bases between. CDR3 region: CASSLNRLPGYNEQFF. DNA for the CDR3: TGTGCCAGCAGCTTAAACAGGCTCCCAGGGTACAATGAGCAGTTCTTC.

The chain couples TRBV9 to TRBJ2-2; TRBD2 agrees at 7 bases. The V gene end was trimmed by 3 bases and the J gene end by 2 bases; junction bases not matched to a gene: 4. This CDR3 spans 15 amino acids. Germline CDR1 is SGDLS and CDR2 is YYNGEE. For the CDR3, the DNA is TGTGCCAGCAGCGCCGGGACTACAAACACCGGGGAGCTGTTTTTT. Its protein is CASSAGTTNTGELFF.

This chain links TRBV2 with TRBJ1-2; D is undetermined. The V end was cut by 6 bases, the J end by 4 bases, with 18 bases between. The germline gives CDR1 SNHLY, CDR2 FYNNEI. The CDR3 spans 15 residues. This chain's CDR3 is CASRELKKVIYGYTF. The CDR3 DNA sequence: TGTGCCAGCAGAGAACTGAAAAAGGTTATCTATGGCTACACCTTC.

This clone was observed once. This chain links TRBV28 with TRBJ1-1, with 8 bases aligning to TRBD1. The CDR3 sequence is 14 residues long. With 6 bases clipped from V and 11 bases from J, the junction kept 14 bases outside the gene matches. Germline loops: CDR1 MDHEN, CDR2 SYDVKM. This CDR3 is CASSPSGTGRRAFF. CDR3 coding DNA: TGTGCCAGCAGCCCCTCCGGGACAGGTCGTCGGGCTTTCTTT.

The chain combines TRBV4-1 with TRBJ1-2; TRBD1 agrees at 7 bases. Germline values: CDR1 MGHRA, CDR2 YSYEKL. The CDR3 covers 16 residues. J was trimmed by 4 bases and V by 0 bases; bases with no gene match: 8. The CDR3 nucleotides are TGCGCCAGCAGCCAAGATCCGGGACAGAATTCCTATGGCTACACCTTC. This gives the protein CASSQDPGQNSYGYTF.

This sequence joins TRBV9 and TRBJ1-5; possible D gene TRBD1, 5 bases. CDR1 and CDR2 from the germline V gene are SGDLS and YYNGEE. This CDR3 comprises 13 residues. V shed 4 bases and J shed 7 bases, with 12 bases lying between them. The chain's CDR3 is CASSIGEGQPQHF. In DNA, the CDR3 is TGTGCCAGCAGCATCGGGGAGGGGCAGCCCCAGCATTTT. Variable domain in full (rest from reference TRBV9 and TRBJ1-5): DSGVTQTPKHLITATGQRVTLRCSPRSGDLSVYWYQQSLDQGLQFLIQYYNGEERAKGNILERFSAQQFPDLHSELNLSSLELGDSALYFCASSIGEGQPQHFGDGTRLSIL.

This clone was observed once. The rearrangement joins TRBV6-6 to TRBJ1-5, with 8 bases matching TRBD1. Germline trimming cut 8 bases from V and 2 bases from J; bases unmatched to any gene: 11. This CDR3 comprises 16 residues. Per germline, CDR1 MNHNY and CDR2 SVGAGI (reference sequence). CDR3: CASGDRGPYGNQPQHF. In nucleotides, the CDR3 is TGTGCCAGCGGAGACAGGGGACCCTATGGCAATCAGCCCCAGCATTTT.

The chain joins TRBV10-2 to TRBJ2-1; 10 bases match TRBD2. V lost 9 bases to trimming and J lost 7 bases; unmatched junction nucleotides: 9. Germline lookup yields CDR1 WSHSY and CDR2 SAAADI. This CDR3 has 14 residues. CDR3 sequence reads: CASKREGRSNEQFF. CDR3 DNA sequence: TGCGCCAGTAAGCGGGAGGGCCGGTCTAATGAGCAGTTCTTC.

This clone was seen more than once but under ten times. V gene TRBV11-2 combines with J gene TRBJ2-7; 8 nucleotides match TRBD2. The CDR3 extends over 15 amino acids. Germline CDR1 reads SGHAT; CDR2 reads FQNNGV. V was pared by 4 bases and J by 3 bases, with 8 bases of the junction left unmatched. CDR3 in DNA: TGTGCCAGCAGCTCGAGACTGAGCGGGAGCTACGAGCAGTACTTC. Its protein product is CASSSRLSGSYEQYF.